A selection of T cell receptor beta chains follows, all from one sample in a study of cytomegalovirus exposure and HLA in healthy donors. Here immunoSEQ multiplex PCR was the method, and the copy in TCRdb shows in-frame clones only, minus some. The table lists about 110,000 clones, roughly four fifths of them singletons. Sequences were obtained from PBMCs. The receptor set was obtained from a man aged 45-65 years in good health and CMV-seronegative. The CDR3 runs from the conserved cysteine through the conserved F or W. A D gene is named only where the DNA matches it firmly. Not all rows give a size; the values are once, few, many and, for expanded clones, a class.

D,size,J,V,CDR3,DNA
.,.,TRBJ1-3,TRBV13,CASSLPGRIFSGNTIYF,TGTGCCAGCAGCCTACCGGGTCGTATCTTCTCTGGAAACACCATATATTTT
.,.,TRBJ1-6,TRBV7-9,CASDPGSNSPLHF,TGTGCCAGCGACCCGGGTAGTAATTCACCCCTCCACTTT
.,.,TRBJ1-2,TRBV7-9,CASCPGTSYGYTF,TGTGCCAGCTGCCCGGGGACTTCCTATGGCTACACCTTC
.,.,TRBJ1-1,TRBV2,CASSGQLETEAFF,TGTGCCAGCAGTGGACAGCTTGAAACTGAAGCTTTCTTT
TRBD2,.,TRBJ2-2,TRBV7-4,CASSPLGLAATGELFF,TGTGCCAGCAGCCCTCTGGGACTAGCGGCCACCGGGGAGCTGTTTTTT
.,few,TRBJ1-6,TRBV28,CASSLPASAGWDNSPLHF,TGTGCCAGCAGTTTACCCGCTTCGGCAGGGTGGGATAATTCACCCCTCCACTTT
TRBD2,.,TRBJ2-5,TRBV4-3,CASSQGLAGGRGTQYF,TGCGCCAGCAGCCAAGGACTAGCGGGGGGTAGAGGGACCCAGTACTTC
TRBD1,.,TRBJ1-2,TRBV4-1,CASSQTGDYGYTF,TGTGCCAGCAGCCAAACAGGGGACTATGGCTACACCTTC
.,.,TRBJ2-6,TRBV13,CASSTQGTGANVLTF,TGTGCCAGCAGCACGCAGGGCACCGGGGCCAACGTCCTGACTTTC
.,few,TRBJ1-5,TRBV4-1,CASSQRTDSNQPQHF,TGCGCCAGCAGCCAACGGACAGATAGCAATCAGCCCCAGCATTTT
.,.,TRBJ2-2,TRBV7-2,CASRPNGQGGELFF,TGTGCCAGCCGCCCGAACGGTCAGGGCGGGGAGCTGTTTTTT
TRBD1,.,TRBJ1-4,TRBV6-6,CASSYQRPTGNEKLFF,TGTGCCAGCAGTTACCAACGTCCGACAGGGAATGAAAAACTGTTTTTT
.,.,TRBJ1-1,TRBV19,CASIPRENTEAFF,TGTGCCAGTATACCCCGAGAGAACACTGAAGCTTTCTTT
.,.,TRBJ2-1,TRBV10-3,CAISDDGFEQFF,TGTGCCATCAGTGATGACGGGTTTGAGCAGTTCTTC
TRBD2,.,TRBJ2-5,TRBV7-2,CASSHRWGSGGPQGETQYF,TGTGCCAGCAGCCATAGATGGGGTAGCGGGGGCCCCCAGGGGGAGACCCAGTACTTC
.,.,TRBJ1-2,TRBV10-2,CASGAGANLGGYTF,TGCGCCAGCGGGGCGGGGGCCAATTTGGGTGGCTACACCTTC
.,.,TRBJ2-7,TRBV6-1,CASRTYSGDYEQYF,TGTGCCAGCAGGACGTACTCGGGTGATTACGAGCAGTACTTC
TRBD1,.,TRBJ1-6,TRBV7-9,CASSWTGGDSPLHF,TGTGCCAGCAGCTGGACAGGGGGCGATTCACCCCTCCACTTT
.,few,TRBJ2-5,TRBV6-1,CASSEQPGTQYF,TGTGCCAGCAGTGAACAGCCGGGGACCCAGTACTTC
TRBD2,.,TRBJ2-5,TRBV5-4,CASSLSGIGETQYF,TGTGCCAGCAGCTTAAGCGGGATTGGGGAGACCCAGTACTTC
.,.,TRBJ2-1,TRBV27,CASSLGEVWYNEQFF,TGTGCCAGCAGTTTAGGGGAGGTGTGGTACAATGAGCAGTTCTTC
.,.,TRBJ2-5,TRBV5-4,CASSTGAGVETQYF,TGTGCCAGCAGCACTGGTGCAGGGGTGGAGACCCAGTACTTC
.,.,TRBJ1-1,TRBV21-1,CASSPTGGGGTQAEAFF,TGTGCCAGCAGCCCAACAGGGGGCGGTGGGACACAGGCTGAAGCTTTCTTT
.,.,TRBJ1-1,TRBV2,CASSEEGVKAEAFF,TGTGCCAGCAGTGAAGAGGGGGTGAAGGCTGAAGCTTTCTTT
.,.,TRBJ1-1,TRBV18,CASSPWTQGRNTEAFF,TGTGCCAGCTCTCCGTGGACTCAGGGGCGGAACACTGAAGCTTTCTTT
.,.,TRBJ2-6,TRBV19,CASSPRGGMSSGANVLTF,TGTGCCAGTAGCCCCAGAGGGGGAATGAGCTCTGGGGCCAACGTCCTGACTTTC
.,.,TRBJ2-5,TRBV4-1,CASSQPGVPTLQETQYF,TGCGCCAGCAGCCAACCCGGGGTCCCTACCCTACAAGAGACCCAGTACTTC
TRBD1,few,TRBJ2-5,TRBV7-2,CASSLRTGTAEYQETQYF,TGTGCCAGCAGCTTAAGGACAGGGACGGCGGAGTACCAAGAGACCCAGTACTTC
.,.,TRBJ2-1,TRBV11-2,CASSLDGGAYNEQFF,TGTGCCAGCAGCTTAGATGGAGGGGCCTACAATGAGCAGTTCTTC
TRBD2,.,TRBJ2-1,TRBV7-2,CASSPDGGAFYNEQFF,TGTGCCAGCAGCCCCGACGGGGGGGCGTTCTACAATGAGCAGTTCTTC
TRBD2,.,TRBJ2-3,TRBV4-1,CASSQGSGDADTQYF,TGCGCCAGCAGCCAAGGTAGCGGGGACGCAGATACGCAGTATTTT
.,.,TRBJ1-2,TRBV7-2,CASSSYPESGYTF,TGTGCCAGCAGCTCCTACCCCGAGTCTGGCTACACCTTC
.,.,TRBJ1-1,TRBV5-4,CASSSVNTEAFF,TGTGCCAGCAGCTCAGTGAACACTGAAGCTTTCTTT
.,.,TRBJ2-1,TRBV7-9,CSSSSEYRSAFF,TGTTCCAGCAGCTCTGAATACAGGTCGGCGTTCTTC
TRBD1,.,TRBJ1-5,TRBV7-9,CASSSTRGDQPQHF,TGTGCCAGCAGCTCAACCAGGGGGGATCAGCCCCAGCATTTT
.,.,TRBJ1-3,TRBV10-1,CASTGLLAGNTIYF,TGCGCCAGCACAGGGTTGCTCGCTGGAAACACCATATATTTT
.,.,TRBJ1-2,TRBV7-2,CASSAWTARRTNYGYTF,TGTGCCAGCAGCGCCTGGACAGCCAGGAGAACTAACTATGGCTACACCTTC
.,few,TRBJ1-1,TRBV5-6,CASSSPMNTEAFF,TGTGCCAGCAGCTCCCCAATGAACACTGAAGCTTTCTTT
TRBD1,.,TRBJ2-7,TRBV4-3,CASSLTGTGGNEQYF,TGCGCCAGCAGCCTAACCGGGACAGGGGGAAACGAGCAGTACTTC
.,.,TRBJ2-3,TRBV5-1,CASSFDSYTDTQYF,TGCGCCAGCAGCTTCGACAGCTACACAGATACGCAGTATTTT
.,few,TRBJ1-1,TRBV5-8,CASSPRGLGVTEAFF,TGTGCCAGCAGCCCGCGGGGACTAGGTGTTACTGAAGCTTTCTTT
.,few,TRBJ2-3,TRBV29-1,CSVDKPQGTDTQYF,TGCAGCGTCGACAAGCCCCAGGGCACAGATACGCAGTATTTT
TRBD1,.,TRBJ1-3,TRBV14,CASSQGRDSLSSGNTIYF,TGTGCCAGCAGCCAAGGGAGGGACAGCCTGTCCTCTGGAAACACCATATATTTT
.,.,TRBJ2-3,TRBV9,CASSARGGGFGTDTQYF,TGTGCCAGCAGCGCAAGGGGAGGGGGGTTCGGCACAGATACGCAGTATTTT
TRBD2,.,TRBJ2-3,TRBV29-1,CSVALGLLAGGPSDTQYF,TGCAGCGTTGCGCTCGGTTTGCTAGCGGGGGGGCCATCAGATACGCAGTATTTT
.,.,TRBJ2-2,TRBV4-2,CASSQEISKTGELFF,TGTGCCAGCAGCCAAGAGATTAGTAAGACCGGGGAGCTGTTTTTT
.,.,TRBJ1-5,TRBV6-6,CASSYSAYQPQHF,TGTGCCAGCAGTTACTCGGCATATCAGCCCCAGCATTTT
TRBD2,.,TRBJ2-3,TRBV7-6,CASSLLSKRGVTDTQYF,TGTGCCAGCAGCTTATTGAGTAAGCGGGGGGTCACAGATACGCAGTATTTT
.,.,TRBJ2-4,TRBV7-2,CASSLAGLAPAVDIQYF,TGTGCCAGCAGCTTAGCCGGTTTAGCCCCGGCCGTGGACATTCAGTACTTC
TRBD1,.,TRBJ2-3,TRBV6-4,CASSEDRGETDTQYF,TGTGCCAGCAGCGAGGACAGGGGGGAGACAGATACGCAGTATTTT
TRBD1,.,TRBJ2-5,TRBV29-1,CSVETLAGTGGVETQYF,TGCAGCGTTGAGACCCTCGCCGGGACAGGGGGCGTCGAGACCCAGTACTTC
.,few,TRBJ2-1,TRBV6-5,CASSPQGGYNEQFF,TGTGCCAGCTCGCCCCAGGGAGGATACAATGAGCAGTTCTTC